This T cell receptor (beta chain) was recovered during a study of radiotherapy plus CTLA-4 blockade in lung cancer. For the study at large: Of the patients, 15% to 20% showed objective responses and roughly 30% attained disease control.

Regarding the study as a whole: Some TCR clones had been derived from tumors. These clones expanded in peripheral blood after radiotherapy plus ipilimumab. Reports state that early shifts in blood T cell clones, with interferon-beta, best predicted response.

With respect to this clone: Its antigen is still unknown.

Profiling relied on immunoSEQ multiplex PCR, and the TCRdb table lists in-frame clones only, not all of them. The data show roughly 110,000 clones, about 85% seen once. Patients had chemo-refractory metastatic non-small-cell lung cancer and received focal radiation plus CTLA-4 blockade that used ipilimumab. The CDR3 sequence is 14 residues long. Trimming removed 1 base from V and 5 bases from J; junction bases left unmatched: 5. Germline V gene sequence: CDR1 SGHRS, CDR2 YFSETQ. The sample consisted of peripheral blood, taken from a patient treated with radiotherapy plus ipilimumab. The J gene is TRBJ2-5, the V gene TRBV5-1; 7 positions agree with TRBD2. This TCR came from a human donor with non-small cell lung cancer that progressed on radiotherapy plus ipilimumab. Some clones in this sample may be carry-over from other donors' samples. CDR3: CASSLITSEETQYF. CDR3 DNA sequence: TGCGCCAGCAGCTTGATAACTAGCGAGGAGACCCAGTACTTC.